This T cell receptor (beta chain) is drawn from a study of blood T cell repertoires in COVID-19. At the level of the study: Collection of acute and convalescent COVID-19 samples took place in the United States, Italy and Spain. Sources were T cells, B-cell-depleted T cells, or PBMCs; the material itself was cDNA or gDNA.

This CDR3 contains 15 residues. CDR1 MDHEN and CDR2 SYDVKM come from the germline V gene. V dropped 1 base and J dropped 3 bases, with 13 bases sitting between them. Per the original methods: Reference gene primers were amplified, and this amplification served to estimate nucleated cell counts. Sequencing was performed with immunoSEQ multiplex PCR; in TCRdb, only in-frame clones are kept and a portion is missing. D and trimming were read from the DNA, whereas the V and J calls and clone size are those reported in that table. The data contain some 260,000 clones, approximately 79% of them seen just once; the ten biggest clones take up more than 4.5%.

This chain uses TRBV28 with TRBJ2-7, with D hard to call. The receptor was isolated from a woman aged 80 or over with active or convalescent COVID-19. Specimen: peripheral blood. The CDR3 sequence: CASSLLQPNHYEQYF. As DNA, the CDR3 is TGTGCCAGCAGTTTATTACAGCCAAACCACTACGAGCAGTACTTC.